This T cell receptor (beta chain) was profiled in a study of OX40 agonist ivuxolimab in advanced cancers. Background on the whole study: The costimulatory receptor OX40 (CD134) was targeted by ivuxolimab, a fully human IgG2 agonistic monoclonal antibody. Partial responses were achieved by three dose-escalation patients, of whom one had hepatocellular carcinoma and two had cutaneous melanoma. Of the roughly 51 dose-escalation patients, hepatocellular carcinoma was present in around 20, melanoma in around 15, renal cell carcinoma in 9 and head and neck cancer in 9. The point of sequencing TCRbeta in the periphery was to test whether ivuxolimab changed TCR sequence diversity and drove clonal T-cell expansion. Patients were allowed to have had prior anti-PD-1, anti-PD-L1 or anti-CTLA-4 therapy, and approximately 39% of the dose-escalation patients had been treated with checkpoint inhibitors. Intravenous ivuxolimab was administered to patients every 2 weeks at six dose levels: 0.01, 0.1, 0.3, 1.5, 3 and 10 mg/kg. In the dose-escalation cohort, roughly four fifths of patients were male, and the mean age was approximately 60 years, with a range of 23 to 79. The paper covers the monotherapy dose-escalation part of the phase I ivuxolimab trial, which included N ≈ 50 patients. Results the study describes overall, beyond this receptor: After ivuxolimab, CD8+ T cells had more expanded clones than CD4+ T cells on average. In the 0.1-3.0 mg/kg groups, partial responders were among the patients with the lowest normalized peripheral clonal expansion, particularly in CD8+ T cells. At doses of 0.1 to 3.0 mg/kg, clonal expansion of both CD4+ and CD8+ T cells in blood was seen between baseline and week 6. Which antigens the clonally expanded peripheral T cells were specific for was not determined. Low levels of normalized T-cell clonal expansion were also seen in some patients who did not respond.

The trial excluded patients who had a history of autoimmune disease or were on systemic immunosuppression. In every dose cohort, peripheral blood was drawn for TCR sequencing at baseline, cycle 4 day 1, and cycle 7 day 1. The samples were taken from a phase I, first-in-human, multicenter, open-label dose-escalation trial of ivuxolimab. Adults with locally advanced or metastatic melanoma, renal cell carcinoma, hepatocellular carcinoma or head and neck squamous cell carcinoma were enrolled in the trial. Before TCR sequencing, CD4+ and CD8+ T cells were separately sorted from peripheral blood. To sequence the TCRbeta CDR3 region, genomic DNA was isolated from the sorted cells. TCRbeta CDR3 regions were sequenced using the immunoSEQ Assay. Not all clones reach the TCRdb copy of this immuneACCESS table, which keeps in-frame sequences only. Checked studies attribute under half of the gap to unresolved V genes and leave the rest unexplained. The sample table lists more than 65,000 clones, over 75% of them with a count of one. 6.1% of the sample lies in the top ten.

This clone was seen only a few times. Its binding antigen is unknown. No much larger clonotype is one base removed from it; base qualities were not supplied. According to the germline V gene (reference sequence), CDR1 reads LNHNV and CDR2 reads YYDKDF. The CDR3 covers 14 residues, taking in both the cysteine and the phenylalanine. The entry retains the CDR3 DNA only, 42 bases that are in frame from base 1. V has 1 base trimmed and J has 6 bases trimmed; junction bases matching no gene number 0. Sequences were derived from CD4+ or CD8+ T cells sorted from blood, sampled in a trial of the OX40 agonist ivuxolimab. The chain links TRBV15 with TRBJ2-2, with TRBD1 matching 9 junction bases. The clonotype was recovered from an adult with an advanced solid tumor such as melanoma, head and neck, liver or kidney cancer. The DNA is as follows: TGTGCCACCAGCAGAGGGGACAGGGCCGGGGAGCTGTTTTTT. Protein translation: CATSRGDRAGELFF. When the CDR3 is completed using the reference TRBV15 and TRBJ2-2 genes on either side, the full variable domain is DAMVIQNPRYQVTQFGKPVTLSCSQTLNHNVMYWYQQKSSQAPKLLFHYYDKDFNNEADTPDNFQSRRPNTSFCFLDIRSPGLGDTAMYLCATSRGDRAGELFFGEGSRLTVL.